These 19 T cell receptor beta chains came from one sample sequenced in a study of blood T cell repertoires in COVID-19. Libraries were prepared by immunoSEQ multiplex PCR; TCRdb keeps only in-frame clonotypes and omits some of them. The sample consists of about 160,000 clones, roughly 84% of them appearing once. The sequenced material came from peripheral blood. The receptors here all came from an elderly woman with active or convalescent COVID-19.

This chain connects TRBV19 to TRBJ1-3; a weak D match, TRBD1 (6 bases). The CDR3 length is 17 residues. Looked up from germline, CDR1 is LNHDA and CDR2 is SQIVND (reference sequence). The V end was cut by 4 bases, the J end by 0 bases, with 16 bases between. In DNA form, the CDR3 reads TGTGCCAGTAGTAGAGGGGGTGTGGCGAGCTCTGGAAACACCATATATTTT. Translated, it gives CASSRGGVASSGNTIYF.

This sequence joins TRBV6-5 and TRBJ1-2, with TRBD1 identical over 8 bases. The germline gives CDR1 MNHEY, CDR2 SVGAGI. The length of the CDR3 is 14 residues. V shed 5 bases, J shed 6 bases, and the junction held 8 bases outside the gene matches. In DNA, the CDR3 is TGTGCCAGCAGTCCGCGGACAGGGAAGGATGGCTACACCTTC. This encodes CASSPRTGKDGYTF.

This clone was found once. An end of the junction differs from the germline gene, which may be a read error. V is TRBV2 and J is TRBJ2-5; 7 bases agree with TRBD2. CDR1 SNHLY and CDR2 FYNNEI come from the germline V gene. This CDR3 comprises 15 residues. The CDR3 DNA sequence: TGTGCCAGCAGCGAAGGGACTACGTACCAAGAGACCCAGTACTTC. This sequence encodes CASSEGTTYQETQYF.

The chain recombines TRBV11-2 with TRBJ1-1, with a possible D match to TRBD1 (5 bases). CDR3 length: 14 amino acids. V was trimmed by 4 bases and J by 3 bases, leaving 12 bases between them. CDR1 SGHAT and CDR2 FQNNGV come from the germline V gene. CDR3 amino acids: CASSSQRQYTEAFF. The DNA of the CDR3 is TGTGCCAGCAGCTCCCAGAGACAGTACACTGAAGCTTTCTTT.

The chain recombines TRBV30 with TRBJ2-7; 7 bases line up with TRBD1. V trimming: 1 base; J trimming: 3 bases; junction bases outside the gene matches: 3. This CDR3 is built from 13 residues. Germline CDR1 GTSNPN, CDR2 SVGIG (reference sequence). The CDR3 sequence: CAWSGNRGYEQYF. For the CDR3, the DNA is TGTGCCTGGAGTGGGAACAGGGGCTACGAGCAGTACTTC.

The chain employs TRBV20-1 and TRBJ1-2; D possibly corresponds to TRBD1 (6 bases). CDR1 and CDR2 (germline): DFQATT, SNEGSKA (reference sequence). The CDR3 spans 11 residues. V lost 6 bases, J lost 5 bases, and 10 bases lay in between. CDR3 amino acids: CSATTGYGYTF. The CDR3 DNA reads TGCAGTGCAACCACAGGGTATGGCTACACCTTC.

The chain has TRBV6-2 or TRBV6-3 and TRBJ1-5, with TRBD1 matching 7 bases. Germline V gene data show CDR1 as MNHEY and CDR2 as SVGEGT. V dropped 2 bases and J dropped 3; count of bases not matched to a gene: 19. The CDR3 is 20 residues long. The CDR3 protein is CASSYNSKEPRDRHNQPQHF. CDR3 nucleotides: TGTGCCAGCAGTTACAATAGCAAGGAACCCAGGGACAGACACAATCAGCCCCAGCATTTT.

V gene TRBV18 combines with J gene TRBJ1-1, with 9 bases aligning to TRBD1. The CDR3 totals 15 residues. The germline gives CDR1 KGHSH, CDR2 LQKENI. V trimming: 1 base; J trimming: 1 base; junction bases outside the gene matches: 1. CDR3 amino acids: CASSPQGQGNTEAFF. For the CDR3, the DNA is TGTGCCAGCTCACCACAGGGACAGGGGAACACTGAAGCTTTCTTT.

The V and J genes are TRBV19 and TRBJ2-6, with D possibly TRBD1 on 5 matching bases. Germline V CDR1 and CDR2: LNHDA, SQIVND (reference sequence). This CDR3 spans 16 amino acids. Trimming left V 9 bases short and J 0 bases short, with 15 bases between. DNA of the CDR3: TGTGCCAGCCAAGTGACAGCCAGCTCTGGGGCCAACGTCCTGACTTTC. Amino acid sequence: CASQVTASSGANVLTF.

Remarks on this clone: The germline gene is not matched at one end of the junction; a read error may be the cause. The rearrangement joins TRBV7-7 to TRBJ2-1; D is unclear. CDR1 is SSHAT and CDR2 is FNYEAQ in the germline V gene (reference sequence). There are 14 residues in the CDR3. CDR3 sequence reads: CASSLGLEYNEQFF. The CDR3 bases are TGTGCTAGCAGCCTCGGTCTAGAATACAATGAGCAGTTCTTC.

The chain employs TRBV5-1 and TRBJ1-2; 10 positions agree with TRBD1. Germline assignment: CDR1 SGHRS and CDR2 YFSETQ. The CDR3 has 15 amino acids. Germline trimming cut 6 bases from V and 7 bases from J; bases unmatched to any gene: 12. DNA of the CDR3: TGCGCCAGCACCAGGGGGTCTGGACAGGGGGTTGGCTACACCTTC. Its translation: CASTRGSGQGVGYTF.

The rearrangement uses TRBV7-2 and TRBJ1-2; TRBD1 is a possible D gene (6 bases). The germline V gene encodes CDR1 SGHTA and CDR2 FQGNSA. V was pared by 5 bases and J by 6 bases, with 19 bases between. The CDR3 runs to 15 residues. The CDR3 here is CASSIQSLGADGYTF. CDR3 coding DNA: TGTGCCAGCAGCATACAGTCGTTGGGGGCCGATGGCTACACCTTC.

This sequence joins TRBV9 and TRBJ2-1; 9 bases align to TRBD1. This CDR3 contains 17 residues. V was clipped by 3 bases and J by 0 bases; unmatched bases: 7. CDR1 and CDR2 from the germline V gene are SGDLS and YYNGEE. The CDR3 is CASSERTGESSYNEQFF. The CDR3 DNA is TGTGCCAGCAGCGAGAGGACAGGGGAAAGCTCCTACAATGAGCAGTTCTTC.

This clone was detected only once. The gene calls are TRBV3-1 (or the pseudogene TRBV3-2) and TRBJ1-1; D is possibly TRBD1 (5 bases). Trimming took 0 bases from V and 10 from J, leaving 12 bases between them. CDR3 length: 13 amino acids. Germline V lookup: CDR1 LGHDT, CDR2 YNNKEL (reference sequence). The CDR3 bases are TGTGCCAGCAGCCAAGATGACAGATATGGAGCTTTCTTT. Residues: CASSQDDRYGAFF.

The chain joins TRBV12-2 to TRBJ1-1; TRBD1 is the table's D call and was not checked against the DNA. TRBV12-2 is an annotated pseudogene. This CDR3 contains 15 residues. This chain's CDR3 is CASRFNRGINTEAFF. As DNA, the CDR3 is TGTGCAAGTCGCTTTAACAGGGGGATAAACACTGAAGCTTTCTTT.

The CDR3 DNA is TGTGCCAGCAGCCCGCGGGAGGGGGTTGGCTACACCTTC. It translates to CASSPREGVGYTF. The rearrangement uses TRBV9 and TRBJ1-2; a weak D match, TRBD1 (6 bases). This CDR3 is built from 13 residues. Germline lookup yields CDR1 SGDLS and CDR2 YYNGEE. V was trimmed by 4 bases and J by 7 bases, leaving 14 bases between them.

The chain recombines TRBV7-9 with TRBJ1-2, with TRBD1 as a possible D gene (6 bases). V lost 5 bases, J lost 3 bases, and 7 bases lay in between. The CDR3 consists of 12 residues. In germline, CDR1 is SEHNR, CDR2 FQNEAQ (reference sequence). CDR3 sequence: CASSAGDYGYTF. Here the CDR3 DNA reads TGTGCCAGCAGCGCAGGGGACTATGGCTACACCTTC.

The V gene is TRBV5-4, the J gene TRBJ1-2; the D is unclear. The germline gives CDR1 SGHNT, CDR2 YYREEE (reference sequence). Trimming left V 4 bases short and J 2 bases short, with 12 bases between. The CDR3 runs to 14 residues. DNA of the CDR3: TGTGCCAGCAGCCCCCGGGGTGCGAACTATGGCTACACCTTC. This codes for CASSPRGANYGYTF.

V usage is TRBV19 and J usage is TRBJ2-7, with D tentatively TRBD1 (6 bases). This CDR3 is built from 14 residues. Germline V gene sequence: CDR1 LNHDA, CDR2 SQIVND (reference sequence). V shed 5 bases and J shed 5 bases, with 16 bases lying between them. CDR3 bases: TGTGCCAGTAGTTTACAGGGATCTACCCACGAGCAGTACTTC. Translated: CASSLQGSTHEQYF.